What follows is one T cell receptor (beta chain) and its context. The data originate from a study of blood T cell repertoires in COVID-19. Study as a whole: Acute and convalescent COVID-19 specimens originated in the United States, Italy and Spain.

This table comes from immunoSEQ multiplex PCR, and its TCRdb copy is limited to in-frame clones, with some not included. This sample has over 150,000 clones; about 86% occur once, and the top ten carry approximately 7%. The CDR3 has 12 amino acids. V lost 6 bases and J 6 bases, leaving 10 bases between the germline ends. The germline V gene has CDR1 MNHEY and CDR2 SVGEGT. Sequenced sample: peripheral blood. The TCR sequence derives from a man aged 50-60 years with active or convalescent COVID-19. The genes are TRBV6-2 or TRBV6-3 and TRBJ2-3, with a weak D call TRBD1 (5 bases). Here the CDR3 reads CASSPSGDTQYF. CDR3 DNA sequence: TGTGCCAGCAGCCCATCAGGGGATACGCAGTATTTT.